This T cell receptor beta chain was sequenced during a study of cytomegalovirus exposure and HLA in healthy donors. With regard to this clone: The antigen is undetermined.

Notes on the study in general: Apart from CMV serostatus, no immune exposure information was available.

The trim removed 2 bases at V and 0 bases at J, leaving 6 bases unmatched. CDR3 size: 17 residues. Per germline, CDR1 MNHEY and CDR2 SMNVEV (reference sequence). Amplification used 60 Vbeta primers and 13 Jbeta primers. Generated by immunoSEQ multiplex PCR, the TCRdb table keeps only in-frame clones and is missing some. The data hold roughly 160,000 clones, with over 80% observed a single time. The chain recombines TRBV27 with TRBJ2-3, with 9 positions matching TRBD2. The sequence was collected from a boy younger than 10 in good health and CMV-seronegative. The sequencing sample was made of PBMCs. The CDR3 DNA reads TGTGCCAGCAGTTTAAGTGGCGGGGGGGTTAGCACAGATACGCAGTATTTT. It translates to CASSLSGGGVSTDTQYF.